This entry lists 29 T cell receptor beta chains sequenced from one sample in a study of radiotherapy plus CTLA-4 blockade in lung cancer. Some clones are missing from TCRdb's copy, which holds only in-frame ones; the method was immunoSEQ multiplex PCR. The repertoire holds tens of thousands of clones, with 77% as singletons. Sample: peripheral blood, taken from a patient treated with radiotherapy plus ipilimumab. These receptors originate from a human donor with non-small cell lung cancer whose response to radiotherapy plus ipilimumab could not be evaluated.

The CDR3 nucleotides are TGTGCCAGCAGCTTAACCGGGACAGGGGCCCACGAGCAGTACTTC. It yields the protein CASSLTGTGAHEQYF. The J gene is TRBJ2-7, the V gene TRBV7-2; 10 bases are shared with TRBD1. The CDR3 covers 15 residues. J gave up 5 bases and V 2 bases, and 6 bases lay outside the gene matches. Germline assignment: CDR1 SGHTA and CDR2 FQGNSA. The whole variable domain, remainder taken from reference TRBV7-2 and TRBJ2-7, is GAGVSQSPSNKVTEKGKDVELRCDPISGHTALYWYRQSLGQGLEFLIYFQGNSAPDKSGLPSDRFSAERTGGSVSTLTIQRTQQEDSAVYLCASSLTGTGAHEQYFGPGTRLTVT.

This chain uses TRBV4-3 with TRBJ2-4; D gene uncertain. Trimming left V 0 bases short and J 1 base short, with 4 bases between. The CDR3 is made up of 14 amino acids. The germline V gene encodes CDR1 LGHNA and CDR2 YSLEER. CDR3 loop: CASSQDRAKNIQYF. DNA of the CDR3: TGCGCCAGCAGCCAAGATCGGGCCAAAAACATTCAGTACTTC.

The chain couples TRBV5-1 to TRBJ2-1; D gene ambiguous. Germline CDR1 is SGHRS and CDR2 is YFSETQ. The CDR3 length is 12 residues. V lost 0 bases, J lost 8 bases, and 6 bases lay in between. The CDR3 nucleotides are TGCGCCAGCAGCTTGGCCGTTTATGAGCAGTTCTTC. As protein: CASSLAVYEQFF.

This sequence joins TRBV4-3 and TRBJ1-2, with 9 bases lining up with TRBD1. The CDR3 runs to 14 residues. Germline CDR1 is LGHNA and CDR2 is YSLEER. The V segment lost 4 bases and the J segment 2 bases; nucleotides outside the gene matches: 2. The CDR3 region is CASSLGTGNYGYTF. CDR3 DNA sequence: TGCGCCAGCAGCCTCGGGACAGGGAACTATGGCTACACCTTC.

The chain combines TRBV6-4 with TRBJ1-5; maybe TRBD1 (6 bases). The CDR3 totals 18 residues. V lost 10 bases and J lost 3, with 28 bases in between. CDR1 MRHNA and CDR2 SNTAGT come from the germline V gene. CDR3 DNA sequence: TGTGCCACCACTGATAGGGGATTAGGGGGGGCACCCAATCAGCCCCAGCATTTT. Translated: CATTDRGLGGAPNQPQHF.

J is TRBJ2-1 and V is TRBV6-5; 12 bases match TRBD2. Germline CDR1 and CDR2: MNHEY and SVGAGI. The CDR3 runs to 14 residues. Trimming took 6 bases from V and 7 from J; bases not matched to a gene: 4. The CDR3 DNA sequence: TGTGCCAGCAGGAACGGACTAGCGGGAAATGAGCAGTTCTTC. Translated, it gives CASRNGLAGNEQFF.

This clone was detected only a few times. The chain combines TRBV7-3 with TRBJ1-3, with 7 nucleotides matching TRBD1. The germline V gene has CDR1 SGHTA and CDR2 FQGTGA. The CDR3 is made up of 16 amino acids. The V segment lost 4 bases and the J segment 3 bases; nucleotides outside the gene matches: 9. The CDR3, as DNA: TGTGCCAGCAGCTACCGCAGGGGGAAGGATGGAAACACCATATATTTT. This translates into CASSYRRGKDGNTIYF.

This sequence joins TRBV6-5 and TRBJ2-7, with 8 nucleotides matching TRBD1. Germline CDR1 is MNHEY and CDR2 is SVGAGI. The junction had 10 bases not matched to a gene; V was cut back by 2 bases and J by 7 bases. There are 15 residues in the CDR3. The chain's CDR3 is CASSYGDRRDREQYF. CDR3 nucleotides: TGTGCCAGCAGTTACGGGGACCGCAGGGACAGGGAGCAGTACTTC.

This clone was found once. The rearrangement uses TRBV5-1 and TRBJ2-3; 7 bases are shared with TRBD2. This CDR3 region has 17 residues. Germline values: CDR1 SGHRS, CDR2 YFSETQ. The trim removed 3 bases at V and 0 bases at J, leaving 10 bases unmatched. The CDR3, as DNA: TGCGCCAGCAGCTCCGTCCTAAGCGGGGATAGCACAGATACGCAGTATTTT. Translation gives CASSSVLSGDSTDTQYF.

The chain employs TRBV10-2 and TRBJ2-6, with a possible D match to TRBD1 (6 bases). Germline V lookup: CDR1 WSHSY, CDR2 SAAADI. Trimming shortened V by 3 bases and J by 0 bases, and 9 bases separated the two germline ends. The CDR3 loop spans 16 amino acids. The CDR3 loop is CASSDRDTSGANVLTF. Here the CDR3 DNA reads TGCGCCAGCAGTGATAGGGACACCTCTGGGGCCAACGTCCTGACTTTC.

A word on this clone: Its ends do not fully match the called genes, so a read error is possible. V and J are TRBV7-9 and TRBJ2-7; no clear D gene. Germline V gene data show CDR1 as SEHNR and CDR2 as FQNEAQ (reference sequence). The CDR3 is 12 residues long. CDR3 sequence: CASGLEINEQYF. The CDR3 DNA reads as TGTGCCAGCGGCTTAGAAATCAACGAGCAGTACTTC.

The gene calls are TRBV11-2 and TRBJ2-3; 7 bases fit TRBD1. The CDR3 length is 14 residues. CDR1 and CDR2 (germline): SGHAT, FQNNGV. Trimming cost V 7 bases and J 10 bases; bases outside gene matches: 14. The CDR3 protein is CASTVGRTGASQYF. CDR3 DNA: TGTGCCAGCACCGTAGGAAGAACAGGGGCCTCGCAGTATTTT.

The chain has TRBV6-5 and TRBJ2-5; TRBD2 matches at 11 bases. Germline CDR1 MNHEY, CDR2 SVGAGI. V lost 4 bases and J lost 5; bases outside the gene matches: 6. The CDR3 runs to 15 residues. The CDR3 reads CASSSRLAGGETQYF. CDR3 nucleotide sequence: TGTGCCAGCAGTTCGCGTCTAGCGGGAGGTGAGACCCAGTACTTC.

The rearrangement links TRBV30 to TRBJ2-1, with D perhaps matching TRBD2 (5 bases). Germline loops: CDR1 GTSNPN, CDR2 SVGIG (reference sequence). This CDR3 contains 12 residues. Trimming removed 3 bases at V and 7 bases at J, with 10 bases between. As DNA, the CDR3 is TGTGCCTGGAGCGCACAGCGGAATGAGCAGTTCTTC. Protein sequence: CAWSAQRNEQFF.

V gene TRBV6-1 combines with J gene TRBJ1-2; perhaps TRBD1 as D (6 bases). This CDR3 is 13 amino acids long. The germline CDR1 and CDR2 sequences are MNHNS and SASEGT. The V gene lost 7 bases and the J gene lost 4 bases, with 13 bases spanning the gap. In nucleotides, the CDR3 is TGTGCCAGCACCAGGACAGAGACCTATGGCTACACCTTC. Protein sequence: CASTRTETYGYTF.

V gene TRBV28 combines with J gene TRBJ2-2; 8 bases are shared with TRBD2. The J segment lost 1 base and the V segment lost 4 bases, leaving 2 bases of the junction unmatched. Looked up from germline, CDR1 is MDHEN and CDR2 is SYDVKM. This CDR3 is built from 15 residues. The DNA of the CDR3 is TGTGCCAGCAGTTCAAGCGGGAGGAACACCGGGGAGCTGTTTTTT. Amino acid sequence: CASSSSGRNTGELFF.

This chain joins TRBV5-1 and TRBJ2-1; the match to TRBD2 covers 8 bases. The trim removed 4 bases at V and 6 bases at J, leaving 6 bases unmatched. The CDR3 covers 14 residues. Germline loops: CDR1 SGHRS, CDR2 YFSETQ. The DNA for the CDR3 is TGCGCCAGCAGCCTCGGGACTAGTTTCAATGAGCAGTTCTTC. Its translation is CASSLGTSFNEQFF.

The chain joins TRBV2 to TRBJ1-5; TRBD1 might be the D (6 bases). Per the germline V gene, CDR1 is SNHLY and CDR2 is FYNNEI. The CDR3 loop spans 19 amino acids. Trimming cost V 1 base and J 0 bases, with 19 bases left between them. The chain's CDR3 is CASSEERQAPVYSNQPQHF. CDR3 coding DNA: TGTGCCAGCAGTGAAGAGAGACAGGCGCCCGTCTATAGCAATCAGCCCCAGCATTTT. The variable domain in full, completed from reference TRBV2 and TRBJ1-5, reads EPEVTQTPSHQVTQMGQEVILRCVPISNHLYFYWYRQILGQKVEFLVSFYNNEISEKSEIFDDQFSVERPDGSNFTLKIRSTKLEDSAMYFCASSEERQAPVYSNQPQHFGDGTRLSIL.

J is TRBJ2-7 and V is TRBV2, with no clear D. There are 12 residues in the CDR3. CDR1 is SNHLY and CDR2 is FYNNEI in the germline V gene. Between the trimmed V and J ends, which lost 6 bases and 4 bases, there was a span of 10 bases. The CDR3 DNA is TGTGCCAGCAGCAACCTATCTTACGAGCAGTACTTC. Protein sequence: CASSNLSYEQYF.

The chain has TRBV9 and TRBJ2-7, with 8 nucleotides matching TRBD1. The CDR3 consists of 15 residues. Germline CDR1 SGDLS, CDR2 YYNGEE. V was pared by 3 bases and J by 5 bases, with 10 bases of the junction left unmatched. CDR3 amino acids: CASSARQGRSDEQYF. The CDR3 nucleotides are TGTGCCAGCAGCGCCCGACAGGGGAGGTCGGACGAGCAGTACTTC.

The chain employs TRBV11-2 and TRBJ2-4; TRBD1 might be the D (6 bases). This CDR3 has 16 residues. V lost 3 bases and J lost 3, with 15 bases in between. Germline loops: CDR1 SGHAT, CDR2 FQNNGV. The CDR3 protein is CASSFPGDGDKNIQYF. Here the CDR3 DNA reads TGTGCCAGCAGCTTCCCAGGGGATGGGGACAAAAACATTCAGTACTTC.

The gene calls are TRBV2 and TRBJ2-2, with D perhaps TRBD2 (6 bases). The CDR3 extends over 13 amino acids. V lost 6 bases and J 8 bases, leaving 13 bases between the germline ends. In germline, CDR1 is SNHLY, CDR2 FYNNEI. CDR3: CASRAGRAGELFF. In DNA form, the CDR3 reads TGTGCCAGCAGAGCGGGCCGGGCGGGGGAGCTGTTTTTT.

This clone has only a few counts. The chain employs TRBV7-9 and TRBJ1-5, with D perhaps TRBD1 (5 bases). This CDR3 contains 14 residues. V lost 5 bases and J lost 5, with 13 bases in between. Germline CDR1 SEHNR, CDR2 FQNEAQ (reference sequence). This CDR3 is CASSRPGEDQPQHF. The CDR3, as DNA: TGTGCCAGCAGCCGACCGGGGGAGGATCAGCCCCAGCATTTT.

There are a few counts of this clone. The V call is TRBV28, the J call TRBJ1-1, with a possible D match to TRBD1 (5 bases). The CDR3 runs to 15 residues. Trimming shortened V by 5 bases and J by 5 bases, and 18 bases separated the two germline ends. The V gene's germline CDR1 is MDHEN and CDR2 SYDVKM. Written as DNA, the CDR3 is TGTGCCAGCAGTCCAACCCGGTCGGGGGGGACTGAAGCTTTCTTT. It yields the protein CASSPTRSGGTEAFF. The whole variable domain, filled in from reference TRBV28 and TRBJ1-1, reads DVKVTQSSRYLVKRTGEKVFLECVQDMDHENMFWYRQDPGLGLRLIYFSYDVKMKEKGDIPEGYSVSREKKERFSLILESASTNQTSMYLCASSPTRSGGTEAFFGQGTRLTVV.

The chain is built from TRBV5-1 and TRBJ2-2, with unresolved D. The germline CDR1 and CDR2 sequences are SGHRS and YFSETQ. With 4 bases removed from V and 6 bases from J, the gap between germline ends came to 13 bases. The CDR3 is 14 residues long. The CDR3 region has the DNA TGCGCCAGCAGCCCAATGCCTGGGCCCGGGGAGCTGTTTTTT. Translation gives CASSPMPGPGELFF.

CDR3 amino acids: CASTTGVGANVLTF. The CDR3 nucleotides are TGTGCCAGCACGACAGGGGTTGGGGCCAACGTCCTGACTTTC. The rearrangement joins TRBV27 to TRBJ2-6; 8 nucleotides match TRBD1. V dropped 7 bases and J dropped 3; count of bases not matched to a gene: 2. The CDR3 covers 14 residues. Germline V gene lookup returns CDR1 MNHEY and CDR2 SMNVEV (reference sequence).

This sequence joins TRBV7-9 and TRBJ1-6; no clear D gene. Germline assignment: CDR1 SEHNR and CDR2 FQNEAQ (reference sequence). Trimming left V 4 bases short and J 10 bases short, with 8 bases between. The CDR3 consists of 12 residues. CDR3 coding DNA: TGTGCCAGCAGCTCAGACGGGTCACCCCTCCACTTT. Translating it yields CASSSDGSPLHF.

The gene calls are TRBV4-2 and TRBJ1-1; 8 bases are a match to TRBD1. Trimming at V came to 4 bases and at J to 2 bases, leaving 3 bases not matched to a gene. Germline CDR1 reads LGHNA; CDR2 reads YNFKEQ. The CDR3 sequence is 14 residues long. This CDR3 reads CASSLQGDNTEAFF. The CDR3 coding sequence is TGTGCCAGCAGCCTACAGGGGGACAACACTGAAGCTTTCTTT.

This chain links TRBV12-1 with TRBJ2-1; the D segment call TRBD2 is taken from the table without a DNA check. TRBV12-1 is an annotated pseudogene. The CDR3 has 17 amino acids. In nucleotides, the CDR3 is TGTGCCAGCAGCTTTGTGTTAGCGCACCCCTCCTACAATGAGCAGTTCTTC. It encodes CASSFVLAHPSYNEQFF.